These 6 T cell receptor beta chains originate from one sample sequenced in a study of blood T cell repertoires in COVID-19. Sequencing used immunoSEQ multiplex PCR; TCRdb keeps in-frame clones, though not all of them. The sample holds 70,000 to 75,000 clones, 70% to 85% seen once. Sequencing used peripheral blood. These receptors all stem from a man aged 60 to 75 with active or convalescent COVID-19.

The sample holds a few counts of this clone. CDR3 DNA sequence: TGTGCCAGCAGTTACTCGAGCCGAGGGACCCAGTACTTC. This translates into CASSYSSRGTQYF. V and J are TRBV6-2 or TRBV6-3 and TRBJ2-5; D gene uncertain. The ends were cut back, 0 bases at V and 7 bases at J, with 9 bases in the middle. The CDR3 sequence is 13 residues long. CDR1 is MNHEY, CDR2 SVGEGT, per germline.

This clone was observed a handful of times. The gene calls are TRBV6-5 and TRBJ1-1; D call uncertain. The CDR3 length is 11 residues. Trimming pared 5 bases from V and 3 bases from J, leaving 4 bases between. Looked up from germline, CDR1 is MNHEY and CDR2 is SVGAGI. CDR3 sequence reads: CASSLYTEAFF. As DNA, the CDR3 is TGTGCCAGCAGTCTTTACACTGAAGCTTTCTTT.

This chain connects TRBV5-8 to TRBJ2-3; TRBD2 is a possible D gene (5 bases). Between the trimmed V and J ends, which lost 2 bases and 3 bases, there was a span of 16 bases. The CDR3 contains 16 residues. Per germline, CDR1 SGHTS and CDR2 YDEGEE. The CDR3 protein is CASSLGPGSRTDTQYF. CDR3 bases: TGTGCCAGCAGCTTAGGGCCGGGGAGTAGGACAGATACGCAGTATTTT.

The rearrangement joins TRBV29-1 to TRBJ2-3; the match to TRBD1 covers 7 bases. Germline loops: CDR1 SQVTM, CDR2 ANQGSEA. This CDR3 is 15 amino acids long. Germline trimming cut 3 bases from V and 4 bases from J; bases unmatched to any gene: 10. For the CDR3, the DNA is TGCAGCGTTGATCGGTACAGGGGTGTAGCAGATACGCAGTATTTT. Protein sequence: CSVDRYRGVADTQYF.

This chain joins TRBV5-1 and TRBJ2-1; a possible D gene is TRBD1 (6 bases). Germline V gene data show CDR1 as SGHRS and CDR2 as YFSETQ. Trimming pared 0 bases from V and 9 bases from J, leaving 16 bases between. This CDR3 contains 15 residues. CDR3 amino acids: CASSLGFGQGSEQFF. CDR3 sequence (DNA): TGCGCCAGCAGCTTGGGGTTTGGTCAGGGGAGTGAGCAGTTCTTC.

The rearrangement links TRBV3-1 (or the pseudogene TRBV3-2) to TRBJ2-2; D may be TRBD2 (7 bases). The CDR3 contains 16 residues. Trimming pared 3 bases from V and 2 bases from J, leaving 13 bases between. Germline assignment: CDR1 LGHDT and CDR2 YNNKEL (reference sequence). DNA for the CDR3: TGTGCCAGCAGCCAGTGGGGGGGCGATAACACCGGGGAGCTGTTTTTT. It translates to CASSQWGGDNTGELFF.